The 23 T cell receptor beta chains listed next were all sequenced from one sample in a study of T cell responses to AZD1222 COVID-19 vaccine. Using immunoSEQ multiplex PCR, the repertoire was profiled, and TCRdb retains in-frame clones only, with some absent. Of about 130,000 clones listed, 89% were seen once; the top ten hold roughly 1.5%. The sample in question was peripheral blood, obtained on day 0 of AZD1222 vaccination. The receptors derive from an adult in good health.

The CDR3 region has the DNA TGTGCCAGCAGTGGTGACAGGGACTATGGCTACACCTTC. It codes for CASSGDRDYGYTF. The gene calls are TRBV12-3 or TRBV12-4 and TRBJ1-2, with TRBD1 matching over 7 bases. The CDR3 sequence is 13 residues long. Germline trimming cut 5 bases from V and 3 bases from J; bases unmatched to any gene: 3.

J is TRBJ1-5 and V is TRBV7-6; D may be TRBD1 (6 bases). The CDR3 covers 15 residues. Trimming removed 5 bases from V and 2 bases from J, with 13 bases in between. Germline CDR1 reads SGHVS; CDR2 reads FNYEAQ. The CDR3 bases are TGTGCCAGCAGCCTACAGGGAACGGGCAATCAGCCCCAGCATTTT. The encoded protein is CASSLQGTGNQPQHF.

This chain links TRBV18 with TRBJ2-7; D unclear. The CDR3 has 13 amino acids. V lost 3 bases to trimming and J lost 2 bases, with 8 bases between them. The V gene's germline CDR1 is KGHSH and CDR2 LQKENI. CDR3 sequence reads: CASSPLGTYEQYF. CDR3 in DNA: TGTGCCAGCTCACCCCTCGGAACCTACGAGCAGTACTTC.

The chain recombines TRBV27 with TRBJ2-7; D is possibly TRBD2 (6 bases). This CDR3 comprises 16 residues. V shed 2 bases and J shed 2 bases, with 16 bases lying between them. Germline CDR1 reads MNHEY; CDR2 reads SMNVEV (reference sequence). The CDR3 spells CASSLNRDSLTYEQYF. CDR3 nucleotide sequence: TGTGCCAGCAGTTTAAACCGGGACTCTCTAACCTACGAGCAGTACTTC.

The CDR3 spells CASSAVAMNTEAFF. For the CDR3, the DNA is TGTGCCAGCTCAGCTGTTGCCATGAACACTGAAGCTTTCTTT. The chain joins TRBV7-9 to TRBJ1-1, with D unresolved. Per germline, CDR1 SEHNR and CDR2 FQNEAQ (reference sequence). Trimming removed 8 bases from V and 0 bases from J, with 13 bases in between. This CDR3 spans 14 amino acids.

This chain connects TRBV5-4 to TRBJ2-5; D gene ambiguous. The CDR3 runs to 14 residues. CDR1 is SGHNT, CDR2 YYREEE, per germline (reference sequence). Trimming pared 2 bases from V and 1 base from J, leaving 9 bases between. This CDR3 reads CASSFFGVQETQYF. CDR3 bases: TGTGCCAGCAGCTTTTTTGGGGTCCAAGAGACCCAGTACTTC.

The chain combines TRBV4-3 with TRBJ1-1; a possible D gene is TRBD1 (6 bases). V was clipped by 3 bases and J by 8 bases, with 13 bases between them. CDR3 size: 13 residues. Germline assignment: CDR1 LGHNA and CDR2 YSLEER. CDR3 DNA sequence: TGCGCCAGCAGCCAGAAAACCGGGACAGAAGCTTTCTTT. It is translated as CASSQKTGTEAFF.

The chain links TRBV10-2 to TRBJ1-1; D unresolved. V was pared by 3 bases and J by 8 bases, with 10 bases between. Germline V gives CDR1 WSHSY, CDR2 SAAADI. This CDR3 comprises 12 residues. The CDR3 nucleotides read TGCGCCAGCAGTGAAGCAGCAGGAGAAGCTTTCTTT. Its protein is CASSEAAGEAFF.

The V call is TRBV19, the J call TRBJ2-5; D gene ambiguous. V gave up 2 bases and J gave up 2 bases, with 9 bases separating them. The germline V gene has CDR1 LNHDA and CDR2 SQIVND (reference sequence). The CDR3 is made up of 14 amino acids. In DNA, the CDR3 is TGTGCCAGTAGTATACGGCCAGCACAAGAGACCCAGTACTTC. It yields the protein CASSIRPAQETQYF.

This chain connects TRBV4-1 to TRBJ2-2, with D perhaps matching TRBD1 (6 bases). This CDR3 has 15 residues. Trimming pared 2 bases from V and 4 bases from J, leaving 11 bases between. CDR1 MGHRA and CDR2 YSYEKL come from the germline V gene. The DNA of the CDR3 is TGCGCCAGCAGCCAACTGGGGGCGACCACCGGGGAGCTGTTTTTT. Protein: CASSQLGATTGELFF.

The genes are TRBV7-9 and TRBJ1-1; 9 nucleotides line up with TRBD1. This CDR3 contains 14 residues. Germline V gives CDR1 SEHNR, CDR2 FQNEAQ (reference sequence). V trimming: 4 bases; J trimming: 4 bases; junction bases outside the gene matches: 4. CDR3 in amino acids: CASSSWDRATEAFF. For the CDR3, the DNA is TGTGCCAGCAGCTCTTGGGACAGGGCCACTGAAGCTTTCTTT. The variable domain in full, completed from reference TRBV7-9 and TRBJ1-1, reads DTGVSQNPRHKITKRGQNVTFRCDPISEHNRLYWYRQTLGQGPEFLTYFQNEAQLEKSRLLSDRFSAERPKGSFSTLEIQRTEQGDSAMYLCASSSWDRATEAFFGQGTRLTVV.

The genes are TRBV19 and TRBJ2-6, with 7 nucleotides matching TRBD2. CDR3 size: 17 residues. Germline V gene data show CDR1 as LNHDA and CDR2 as SQIVND (reference sequence). V lost 3 bases to trimming and J lost 2 bases; unmatched junction nucleotides: 7. DNA of the CDR3: TGTGCCAGTAGTATCGCTTCGGGGGGAGCTGGGGCCAACGTCCTGACTTTC. It specifies CASSIASGGAGANVLTF. The complete variable domain, with remaining parts taken from reference TRBV19 and TRBJ2-6, reads DGGITQSPKYLFRKEGQNVTLSCEQNLNHDAMYWYRQDPGQGLRLIYYSQIVNDFQKGDIAEGYSVSREKKESFPLTVTSAQKNPTAFYLCASSIASGGAGANVLTFGAGSRLTVL.

The V and J genes are TRBV7-9 and TRBJ1-6; D is uncertain. In germline, CDR1 is SEHNR, CDR2 FQNEAQ (reference sequence). V lost 5 bases, J lost 5 bases, and 13 bases lay in between. This CDR3 is 15 amino acids long. The chain's CDR3 is CASSPWGIDNSPLHF. The CDR3 DNA reads as TGTGCCAGCAGCCCCTGGGGTATCGATAATTCACCCCTCCACTTT. The whole variable domain, filled in from reference TRBV7-9 and TRBJ1-6, reads DTGVSQNPRHKITKRGQNVTFRCDPISEHNRLYWYRQTLGQGPEFLTYFQNEAQLEKSRLLSDRFSAERPKGSFSTLEIQRTEQGDSAMYLCASSPWGIDNSPLHFGNGTRLTVT.

The gene calls are TRBV6-5 and TRBJ1-1; D remains ambiguous. Trimming left V 8 bases short and J 1 base short, with 8 bases between. The V gene's germline CDR1 is MNHEY and CDR2 SVGAGI. This CDR3 comprises 12 residues. The CDR3 region has the DNA TGTGCCAGCTCCCACCAGAACACTGAAGCTTTCTTT. Residues: CASSHQNTEAFF.

The chain joins TRBV19 to TRBJ2-1; TRBD1 or TRBD2 may be the D gene (5 bases each). Trimming took off 2 bases at V and 5 bases at J, with 13 bases between the two ends. The CDR3 sequence is 15 residues long. Looked up from germline, CDR1 is LNHDA and CDR2 is SQIVND (reference sequence). The CDR3 protein is CASSISRGRNNEQFF. The CDR3, as DNA: TGTGCCAGTAGTATAAGTAGGGGACGGAACAATGAGCAGTTCTTC.

The chain uses TRBV28 and TRBJ2-5; 14 bases agree with TRBD2. The CDR3 is 20 amino acids. Looked up from germline, CDR1 is MDHEN and CDR2 is SYDVKM. V was pared by 3 bases and J by 3 bases, with 15 bases of the junction left unmatched. CDR3 in amino acids: CASSFSLRLAGGPEEETQYF. In DNA form, the CDR3 reads TGTGCCAGCAGTTTCTCCCTTCGACTAGCGGGAGGGCCAGAGGAAGAGACCCAGTACTTC.

This sequence joins TRBV28 and TRBJ2-7, with 7 bases aligning to TRBD1. Losses at the gene ends were 10 bases for V and 4 bases for J; bases not matched to a gene: 13. Germline V gene lookup returns CDR1 MDHEN and CDR2 SYDVKM. This CDR3 spans 14 amino acids. As DNA, the CDR3 is TGTGCCACAGGGAAACAGGGGACATATTACGAGCAGTACTTC. Protein sequence: CATGKQGTYYEQYF.

The J gene is TRBJ2-7, the V gene TRBV19; 9 nucleotides match TRBD1. The CDR3 runs to 17 residues. Germline assignment: CDR1 LNHDA and CDR2 SQIVND (reference sequence). J gave up 2 bases and V 1 base, and 9 bases lay outside the gene matches. CDR3 sequence reads: CASSIVWDRANTYEQYF. The DNA of the CDR3 is TGTGCCAGTAGTATAGTTTGGGACAGGGCTAACACCTACGAGCAGTACTTC.

The chain recombines TRBV6-4 with TRBJ2-1, with 11 bases that match TRBD2. Germline assignment: CDR1 MRHNA and CDR2 SNTAGT. Trimming cost V 3 bases and J 4 bases; bases outside gene matches: 14. The CDR3 is 19 residues long. In nucleotides, the CDR3 is TGTGCCAGCAGTGAACACGCCCGGGGACTAGCGGCAGAATACAATGAGCAGTTCTTC. Protein sequence: CASSEHARGLAAEYNEQFF.

The rearrangement links TRBV7-9 to TRBJ2-5; a weak D match, TRBD1 (5 bases). V was cut by 2 bases and J by 4 bases, with 8 bases left in between. The CDR3 extends over 13 amino acids. The germline CDR1 and CDR2 sequences are SEHNR and FQNEAQ (reference sequence). The DNA of the CDR3 is TGTGCCAGCAGCTTAACCAGGGTAGAGACCCAGTACTTC. Its translation: CASSLTRVETQYF.

The chain has TRBV5-1 and TRBJ2-2, with TRBD1 identical over 9 bases. The CDR3 covers 15 residues. Germline V CDR1 and CDR2: SGHRS, YFSETQ. J was trimmed by 4 bases and V by 7 bases; bases with no gene match: 8. The CDR3 DNA reads TGCGCCAGCGCCTACGGGACAGGGCTCACCGGGGAGCTGTTTTTT. Its protein product is CASAYGTGLTGELFF. Drawing the rest from reference TRBV5-1 and TRBJ2-2, the complete variable domain is KAGVTQTPRYLIKTRGQQVTLSCSPISGHRSVSWYQQTPGQGLQFLFEYFSETQRNKGNFPGRFSGRQFSNSRSEMNVSTLELGDSALYLCASAYGTGLTGELFFGEGSRLTVL.

The rearrangement joins TRBV29-1 to TRBJ1-2; D is perhaps TRBD1 (6 bases). Germline V lookup: CDR1 SQVTM, CDR2 ANQGSEA. CDR3 length: 15 amino acids. V dropped 4 bases and J dropped 4 bases, with 19 bases sitting between them. The CDR3 loop is CSVVGTTGGGYGYTF. In DNA form, the CDR3 reads TGCAGCGTTGTCGGGACGACCGGGGGCGGCTATGGCTACACCTTC.

This chain joins TRBV4-1 and TRBJ2-7; D remains unclear. Germline CDR1 and CDR2: MGHRA and YSYEKL. The CDR3 consists of 13 residues. Trimming shortened V by 0 bases and J by 2 bases, and 5 bases separated the two germline ends. In nucleotides, the CDR3 is TGCGCCAGCAGCCAAGACACCCCCTACGAGCAGTACTTC. It yields the protein CASSQDTPYEQYF.